This entry lists 8 T cell receptor beta chains sequenced from one sample in a study of shared clonotypes between healthy human individuals (dated by TCRdb to about 2020). Library creation used the immunoSEQ multiplex PCR assay. The source is immuneACCESS, and TCRdb retained only in-frame sequences with V and J called. Part of the clones is not carried over; for the studies checked, unresolved V genes explain less than half of this, and the remainder is unexplained. This sample gives over a million clones in total; 78% of them show up just once. More than 0.45% of the sample lies in the top ten. Sequenced: memory CD4+ T cells from PBMCs. This specimen's cell subset or site label, per the study, means: CD45RA-negative fraction. The source of these receptors is a man aged 18 to 29 in good health. Some clones in this sample may be carry-over from other donors' samples.

CDR3 loop: CASSLILTSGVYEQYF. In nucleotides, the CDR3 is TGTGCCAGCAGTTTGATCCTAACTAGCGGGGTGTACGAGCAGTACTTC. This chain uses TRBV27 with TRBJ2-7; 10 bases align to TRBD2. The V gene's germline CDR1 is MNHEY and CDR2 SMNVEV (reference sequence). Trimming at V came to 3 bases and at J to 4 bases, leaving 9 bases not matched to a gene. This CDR3 is built from 16 residues.

The chain joins TRBV28 to TRBJ1-5; D ambiguous. The CDR3 length is 14 residues. Germline lookup yields CDR1 MDHEN and CDR2 SYDVKM. Trimming took off 4 bases at V and 6 bases at J, with 13 bases between the two ends. The CDR3 DNA sequence: TGTGCCAGCAGTTCGGGGTCAGGTACTCAGCCCCAGCATTTT. Its translation: CASSSGSGTQPQHF.

This clone was picked up a small number of times. The chain couples TRBV19 to TRBJ1-1; D is ambiguous. V gave up 2 bases and J gave up 6 bases, with 13 bases separating them. CDR3 length equals 14 residues. Germline lookup yields CDR1 LNHDA and CDR2 SQIVND (reference sequence). Here the CDR3 DNA reads TGTGCCAGTAGTATATGGGGAACCGGGGCTGAAGCTTTCTTT. Amino acid sequence: CASSIWGTGAEAFF.

This chain connects TRBV7-9 to TRBJ2-1, with TRBD1 identical over 7 bases. The CDR3 sequence is 13 residues long. J gave up 12 bases and V 5 bases, and 10 bases lay outside the gene matches. Germline CDR1 is SEHNR and CDR2 is FQNEAQ (reference sequence). The CDR3: CASSTDRAGGQFF. CDR3 in DNA: TGTGCCAGCAGCACAGACAGGGCTGGGGGGCAGTTCTTC.

The sample holds one count of this clone. The rearrangement joins TRBV28 to TRBJ2-6; D not resolved. The germline V gene has CDR1 MDHEN and CDR2 SYDVKM. CDR3 length equals 18 residues. Trimming left V 5 bases short and J 5 bases short, with 22 bases between. The CDR3 reads CASSVLCLTQSRANVLTF. The CDR3 region has the DNA TGTGCCAGCAGTGTTTTATGCTTGACACAAAGTCGGGCCAACGTCCTGACTTTC.

The genes are TRBV6-5 and TRBJ2-7, with 8 bases lining up with TRBD1. V lost 4 bases to trimming and J lost 6 bases; unmatched junction nucleotides: 8. The CDR3 sequence is 14 residues long. CDR1 and CDR2 from the germline V gene are MNHEY and SVGAGI. In nucleotides, the CDR3 is TGTGCCAGCAGTTCGGGACAGGACCTCTCCGAGCAGTACTTC. Translation: CASSSGQDLSEQYF.

The chain recombines TRBV2 with TRBJ1-2; TRBD1 is a possible D gene (5 bases). CDR3 length: 15 residues. V lost 2 bases, J lost 8 bases, and 18 bases lay in between. From germline, CDR1 is SNHLY and CDR2 FYNNEI. The CDR3 loop reads CASSERPGNLGGYTF. The CDR3 bases are TGTGCCAGCAGTGAACGCCCAGGGAATTTAGGAGGCTACACCTTC.

The chain recombines TRBV7-2 with TRBJ2-2, with no clear D. Trimming took 2 bases from V and 7 from J, leaving 8 bases between them. Looked up from germline, CDR1 is SGHTA and CDR2 is FQGNSA. The CDR3 runs 13 residues. Here the CDR3 DNA reads TGTGCCAGCAGCTTAAGAATGAGCGGGGAGCTGTTTTTT. It encodes CASSLRMSGELFF.